This T cell receptor beta chain was found in a study of shared clonotypes between healthy human individuals. Notes on the study in general: What naive subsets generally showed was a larger estimated richness than memory subsets showed.

Each sample came from a Caucasian adult donor living in Nashville, Tennessee. On this clone itself: Its antigen remains unknown.

Using 200 ng DNA, 32,000 or so T cell genomes, the sorted-subset replicate PCRs were run. TCRdb's copy holds only in-frame clones and misses some; the assay was immunoSEQ multiplex PCR. The sample lists 2,500,000 or so clones; around 93% were seen once. The receptor was derived from a man in his late teens or twenties in good health. Some clones in this sample may be carry-over from other donors' samples. The sample was naive CD4+ T cells from PBMCs. The subset here: CD45RA+ positively selected.

CDR3 residues: CASKVSSPLNTEAFF. CDR3 in DNA: TGCGCCAGCAAGGTAAGCTCGCCTCTGAACACTGAAGCTTTCTTT. The chain combines TRBV5-1 with TRBJ1-1; the D is unclear. Per germline, CDR1 SGHRS and CDR2 YFSETQ. This CDR3 has 15 amino acids. Trimming took 6 bases from V and 0 from J, leaving 15 bases between them.